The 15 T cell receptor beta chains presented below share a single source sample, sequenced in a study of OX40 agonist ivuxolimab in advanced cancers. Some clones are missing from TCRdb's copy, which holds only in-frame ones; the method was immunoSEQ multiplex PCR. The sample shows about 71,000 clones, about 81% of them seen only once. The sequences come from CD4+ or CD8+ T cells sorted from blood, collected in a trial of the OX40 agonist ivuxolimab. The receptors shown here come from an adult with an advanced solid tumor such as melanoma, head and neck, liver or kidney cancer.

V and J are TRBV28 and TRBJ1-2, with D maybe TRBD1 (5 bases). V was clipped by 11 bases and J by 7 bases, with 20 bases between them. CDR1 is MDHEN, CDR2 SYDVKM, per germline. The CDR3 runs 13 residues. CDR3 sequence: CASLQGGRRGYTF. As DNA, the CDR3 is TGTGCCTCTTTGCAGGGAGGCCGTCGTGGCTACACCTTC.

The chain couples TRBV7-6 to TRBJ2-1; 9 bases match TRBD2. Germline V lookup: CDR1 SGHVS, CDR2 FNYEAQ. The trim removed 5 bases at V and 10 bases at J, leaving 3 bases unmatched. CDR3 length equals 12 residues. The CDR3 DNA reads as TGTGCCAGCAGCCAGACTAGCGGAGAGCAGTTCTTC. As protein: CASSQTSGEQFF. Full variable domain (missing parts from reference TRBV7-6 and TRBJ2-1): GAGVSQSPRYKVTKRGQDVALRCDPISGHVSLYWYRQALGQGPEFLTYFNYEAQQDKSGLPNDRFSAERPEGSISTLTIQRTEQRDSAMYRCASSQTSGEQFFGPGTRLTVL.

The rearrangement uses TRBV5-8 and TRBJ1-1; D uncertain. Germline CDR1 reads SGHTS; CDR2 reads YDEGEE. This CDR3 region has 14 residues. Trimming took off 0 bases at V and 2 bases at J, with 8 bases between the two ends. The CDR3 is CASSLDGVNTEAFF. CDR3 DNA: TGTGCCAGCAGCTTGGACGGAGTTAACACTGAAGCTTTCTTT.

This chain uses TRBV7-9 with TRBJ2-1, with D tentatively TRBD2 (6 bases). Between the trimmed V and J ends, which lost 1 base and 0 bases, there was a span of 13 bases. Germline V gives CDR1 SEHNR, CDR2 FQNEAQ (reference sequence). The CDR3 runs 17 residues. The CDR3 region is CASSLGGGASSYNEQFF. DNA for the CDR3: TGTGCCAGCAGCTTAGGAGGCGGGGCCAGCTCCTACAATGAGCAGTTCTTC.

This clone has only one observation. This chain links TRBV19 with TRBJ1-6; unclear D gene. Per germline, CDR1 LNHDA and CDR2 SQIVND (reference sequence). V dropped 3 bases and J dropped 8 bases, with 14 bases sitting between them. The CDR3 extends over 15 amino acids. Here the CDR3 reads CASSILVATDSPLHF. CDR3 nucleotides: TGTGCCAGTAGTATTCTGGTGGCGACTGATTCACCCCTCCACTTT.

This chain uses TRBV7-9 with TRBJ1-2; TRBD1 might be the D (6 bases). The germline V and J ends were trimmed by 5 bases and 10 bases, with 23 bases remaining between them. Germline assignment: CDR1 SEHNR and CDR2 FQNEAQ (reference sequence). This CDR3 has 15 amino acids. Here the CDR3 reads CASSPGVGTPLDYTF. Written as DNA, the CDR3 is TGTGCCAGCAGCCCGGGGGTCGGGACACCTCTGGACTACACCTTC.

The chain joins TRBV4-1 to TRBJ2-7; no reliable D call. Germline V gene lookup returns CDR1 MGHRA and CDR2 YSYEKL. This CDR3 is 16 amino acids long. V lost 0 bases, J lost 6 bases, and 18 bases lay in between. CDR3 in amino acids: CASSQDYPGFSGEQYF. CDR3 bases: TGCGCCAGCAGCCAAGATTATCCGGGTTTCTCAGGCGAGCAGTACTTC.

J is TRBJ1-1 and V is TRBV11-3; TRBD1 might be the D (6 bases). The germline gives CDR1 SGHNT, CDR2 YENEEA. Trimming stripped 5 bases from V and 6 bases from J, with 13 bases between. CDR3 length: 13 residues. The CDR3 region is CASSPGQFSEAFF. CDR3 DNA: TGTGCCAGCAGCCCAGGACAGTTTTCTGAAGCTTTCTTT.

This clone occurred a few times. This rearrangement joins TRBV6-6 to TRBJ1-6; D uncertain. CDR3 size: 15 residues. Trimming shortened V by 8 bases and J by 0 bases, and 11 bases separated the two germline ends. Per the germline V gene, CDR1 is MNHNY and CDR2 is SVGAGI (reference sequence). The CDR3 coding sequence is TGTGCCAGCGACCTGGGGAGCTCCTATAATTCACCCCTCCACTTT. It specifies CASDLGSSYNSPLHF.

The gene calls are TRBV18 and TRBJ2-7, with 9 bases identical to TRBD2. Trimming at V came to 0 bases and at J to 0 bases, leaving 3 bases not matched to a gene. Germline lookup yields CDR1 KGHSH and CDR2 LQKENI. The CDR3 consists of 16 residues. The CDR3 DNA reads TGTGCCAGCTCACCACCCCTAGCGGGGACCTCCTACGAGCAGTACTTC. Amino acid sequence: CASSPPLAGTSYEQYF.

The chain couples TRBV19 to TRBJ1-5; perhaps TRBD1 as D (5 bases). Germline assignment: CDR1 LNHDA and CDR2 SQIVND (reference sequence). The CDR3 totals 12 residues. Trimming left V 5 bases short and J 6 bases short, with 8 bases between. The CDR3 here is CASSGGAQPQHF. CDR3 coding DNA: TGTGCCAGTAGTGGGGGAGCTCAGCCCCAGCATTTT.

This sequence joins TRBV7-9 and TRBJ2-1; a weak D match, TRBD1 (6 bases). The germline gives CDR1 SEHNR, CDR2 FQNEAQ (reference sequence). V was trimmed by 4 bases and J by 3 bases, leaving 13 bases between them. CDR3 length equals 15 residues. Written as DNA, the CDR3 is TGTGCCAGCAGCTCGATACAGGGAAACTACAATGAGCAGTTCTTC. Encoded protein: CASSSIQGNYNEQFF.

The CDR3 protein is CASSSDRVTYEQYF. The CDR3 coding sequence is TGTGCCAGCAGCTCGGACAGGGTTACCTACGAGCAGTACTTC. V usage is TRBV11-2 and J usage is TRBJ2-5; 8 positions match TRBD1. The closer fit of TRBJ2-7 to the DNA end suggests the J call may be wrong. The CDR3 has 14 residues. Germline-derived CDR1 and CDR2 are SGHAT and FQNNGV.

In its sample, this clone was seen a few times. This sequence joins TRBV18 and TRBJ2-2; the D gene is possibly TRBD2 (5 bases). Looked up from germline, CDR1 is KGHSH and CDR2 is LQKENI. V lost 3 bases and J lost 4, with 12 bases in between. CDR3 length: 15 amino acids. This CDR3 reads CASSPRPGSTGELFF. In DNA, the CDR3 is TGTGCCAGCTCACCTCGTCCGGGAAGCACCGGGGAGCTGTTTTTT.

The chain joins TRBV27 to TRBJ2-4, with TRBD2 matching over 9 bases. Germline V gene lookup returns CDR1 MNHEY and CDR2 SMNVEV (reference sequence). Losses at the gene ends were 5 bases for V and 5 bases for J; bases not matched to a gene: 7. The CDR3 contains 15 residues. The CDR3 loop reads CASSKKAGGQNIQYF. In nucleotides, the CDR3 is TGTGCCAGCAGTAAAAAAGCGGGGGGTCAAAACATTCAGTACTTC.